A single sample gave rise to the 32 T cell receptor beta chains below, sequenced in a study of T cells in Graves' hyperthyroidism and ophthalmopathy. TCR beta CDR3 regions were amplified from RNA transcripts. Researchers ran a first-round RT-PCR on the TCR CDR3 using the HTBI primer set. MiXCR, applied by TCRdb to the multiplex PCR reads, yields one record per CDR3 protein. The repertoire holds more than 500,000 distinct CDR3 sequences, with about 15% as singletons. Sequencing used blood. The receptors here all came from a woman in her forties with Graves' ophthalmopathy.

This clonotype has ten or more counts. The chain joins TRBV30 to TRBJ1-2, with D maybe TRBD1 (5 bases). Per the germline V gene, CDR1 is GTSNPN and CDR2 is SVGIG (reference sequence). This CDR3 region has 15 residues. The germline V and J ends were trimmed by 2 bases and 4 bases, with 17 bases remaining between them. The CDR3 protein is CAWSSGPKISYGYTF. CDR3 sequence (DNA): TGTGCCTGGAGTTCGGGACCGAAGATTAGCTATGGCTACACCTTC.

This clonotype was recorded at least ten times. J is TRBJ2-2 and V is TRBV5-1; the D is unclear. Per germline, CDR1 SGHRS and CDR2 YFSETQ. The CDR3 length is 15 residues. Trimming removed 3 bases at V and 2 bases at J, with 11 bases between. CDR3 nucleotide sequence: TGCGCCAGCAGCTACGGTCCCGGCAACACCGGGGAGCTGTTTTTT. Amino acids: CASSYGPGNTGELFF. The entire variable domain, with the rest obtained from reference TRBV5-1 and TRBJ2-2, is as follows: KAGVTQTPRYLIKTRGQQVTLSCSPISGHRSVSWYQQTPGQGLQFLFEYFSETQRNKGNFPGRFSGRQFSNSRSEMNVSTLELGDSALYLCASSYGPGNTGELFFGEGSRLTVL.

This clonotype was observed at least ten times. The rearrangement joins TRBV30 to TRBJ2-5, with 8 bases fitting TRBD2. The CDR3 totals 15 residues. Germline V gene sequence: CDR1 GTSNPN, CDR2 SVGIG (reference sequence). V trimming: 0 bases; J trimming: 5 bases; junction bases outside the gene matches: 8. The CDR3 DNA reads TGTGCCTGGAGTGTAGGGGCGGGAGGTTTGGAGACCCAGTACTTC. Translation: CAWSVGAGGLETQYF. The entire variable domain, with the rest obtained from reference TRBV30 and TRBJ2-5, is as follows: SQTIHQWPATLVQPVGSPLSLECTVEGTSNPNLYWYRQAAGRGLQLLFYSVGIGQISSEVPQNLSASRPQDRQFILSSKKLLLSDSGFYLCAWSVGAGGLETQYFGPGTRLLVL.

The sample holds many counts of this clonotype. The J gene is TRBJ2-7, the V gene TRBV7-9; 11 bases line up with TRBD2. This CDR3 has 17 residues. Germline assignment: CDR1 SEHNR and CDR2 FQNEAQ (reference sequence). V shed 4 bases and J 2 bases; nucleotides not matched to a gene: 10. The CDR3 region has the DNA TGTGCCAGCAGCTCCATCAGCACTAGCGGGAGCGCCTACGAGCAGTACTTC. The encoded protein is CASSSISTSGSAYEQYF.

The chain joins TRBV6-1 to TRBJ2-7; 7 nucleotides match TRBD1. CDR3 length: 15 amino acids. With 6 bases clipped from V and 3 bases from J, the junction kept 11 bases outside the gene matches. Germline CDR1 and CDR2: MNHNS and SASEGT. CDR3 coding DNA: TGTGCCAGCAGCCGAAAGGGTGCAGGGGGCTACGAGCAGTACTTC. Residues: CASSRKGAGGYEQYF.

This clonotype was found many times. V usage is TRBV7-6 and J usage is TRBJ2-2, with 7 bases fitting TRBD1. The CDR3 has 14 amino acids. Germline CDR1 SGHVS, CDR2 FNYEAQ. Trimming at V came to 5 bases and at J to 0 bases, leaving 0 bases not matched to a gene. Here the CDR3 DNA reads TGTGCCAGCAGCGACAGGGCGAACACCGGGGAGCTGTTTTTT. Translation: CASSDRANTGELFF.

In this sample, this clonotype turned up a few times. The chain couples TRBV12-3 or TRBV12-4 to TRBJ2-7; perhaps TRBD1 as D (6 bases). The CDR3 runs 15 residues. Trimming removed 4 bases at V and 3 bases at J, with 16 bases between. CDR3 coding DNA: TGTGCCAGCAGTTCCCCGGACAGTCCCGGCTACGAGCAGTACTTC. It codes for CASSSPDSPGYEQYF.

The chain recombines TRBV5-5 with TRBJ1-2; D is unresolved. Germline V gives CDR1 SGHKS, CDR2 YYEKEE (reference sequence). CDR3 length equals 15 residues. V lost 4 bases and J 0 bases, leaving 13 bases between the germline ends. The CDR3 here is CASSPRAETNYGYTF. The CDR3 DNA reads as TGTGCCAGCAGCCCGAGAGCAGAGACTAACTATGGCTACACCTTC.

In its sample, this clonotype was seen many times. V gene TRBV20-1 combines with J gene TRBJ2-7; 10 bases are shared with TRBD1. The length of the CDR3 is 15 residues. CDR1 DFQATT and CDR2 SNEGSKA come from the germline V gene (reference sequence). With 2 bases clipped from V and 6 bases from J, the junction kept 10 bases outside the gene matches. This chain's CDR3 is CSARFPTGGSSEQYF. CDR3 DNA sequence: TGCAGTGCTAGATTCCCGACAGGGGGCTCCAGCGAGCAGTACTTC.

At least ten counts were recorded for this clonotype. The CDR3 coding sequence is TGCAGTGCTAGAGTATTGGGGGGAACTGAAGCTTTCTTT. Its protein is CSARVLGGTEAFF. The rearrangement joins TRBV20-1 to TRBJ1-1; TRBD1 is a possible D gene (5 bases). Germline-derived CDR1 and CDR2 are DFQATT and SNEGSKA (reference sequence). The germline V and J ends were trimmed by 1 base and 5 bases, with 11 bases remaining between them. The CDR3 has 13 amino acids.

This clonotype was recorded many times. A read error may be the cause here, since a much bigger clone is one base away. Here the CDR3 DNA reads TGTGCCAGCAGTCACTCGGGGAGTGGGAACACTGAAGCTTTCTTT. Protein sequence: CASSHSGSGNTEAFF. V gene TRBV6-2 or TRBV6-3 combines with J gene TRBJ1-1; D remains unclear. Germline assignment: CDR1 MNHEY and CDR2 SVGEGT. CDR3 size: 15 residues.

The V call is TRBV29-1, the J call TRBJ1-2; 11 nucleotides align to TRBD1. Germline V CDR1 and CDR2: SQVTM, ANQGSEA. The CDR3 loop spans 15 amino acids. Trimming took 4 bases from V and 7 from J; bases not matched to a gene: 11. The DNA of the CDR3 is TGCAGCGTTGGGGGGGTTGGACAGGGGGCGATTGGCTACACCTTC. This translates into CSVGGVGQGAIGYTF.

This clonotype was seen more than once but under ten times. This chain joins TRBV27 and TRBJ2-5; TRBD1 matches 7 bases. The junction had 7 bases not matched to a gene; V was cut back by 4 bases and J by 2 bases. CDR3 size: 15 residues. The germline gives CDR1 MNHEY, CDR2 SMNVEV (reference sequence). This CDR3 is CASSSPIQGQETQYF. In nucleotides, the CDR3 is TGTGCCAGCAGTTCCCCAATACAGGGGCAAGAGACCCAGTACTTC.

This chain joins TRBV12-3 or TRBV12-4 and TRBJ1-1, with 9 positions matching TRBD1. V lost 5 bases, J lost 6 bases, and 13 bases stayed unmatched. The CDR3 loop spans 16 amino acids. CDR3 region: CASSGVGTGYQAEAFF. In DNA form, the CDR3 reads TGTGCCAGCAGTGGGGTGGGGACAGGGTATCAAGCTGAAGCTTTCTTT.

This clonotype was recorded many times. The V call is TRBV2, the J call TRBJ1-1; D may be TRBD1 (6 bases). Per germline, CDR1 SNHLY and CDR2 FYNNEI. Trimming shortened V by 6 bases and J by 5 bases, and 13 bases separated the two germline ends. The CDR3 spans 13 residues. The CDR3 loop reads CASRRQDGTEAFF. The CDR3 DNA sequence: TGTGCCAGCAGACGACAGGACGGGACTGAAGCTTTCTTT.

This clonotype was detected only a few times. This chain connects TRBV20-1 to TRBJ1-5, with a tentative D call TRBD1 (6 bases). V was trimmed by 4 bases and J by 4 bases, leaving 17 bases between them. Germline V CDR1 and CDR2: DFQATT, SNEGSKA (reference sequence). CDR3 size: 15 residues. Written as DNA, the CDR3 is TGCAGTGCTATCAAGACAGGCCCCTTTAATCAGCCCCAGCATTTT. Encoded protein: CSAIKTGPFNQPQHF.

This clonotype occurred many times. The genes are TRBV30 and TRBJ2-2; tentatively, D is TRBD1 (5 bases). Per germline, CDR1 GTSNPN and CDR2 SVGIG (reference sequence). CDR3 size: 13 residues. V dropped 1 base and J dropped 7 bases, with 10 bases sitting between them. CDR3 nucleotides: TGTGCCTGGAGTGCCCAGGGCGGCGGGGAGCTGTTTTTT. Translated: CAWSAQGGGELFF.

The CDR3, as DNA: TGTGCCAGCACCCCGGGACAGGGGCCACAGCCCCAGCATTTT. Translation: CASTPGQGPQPQHF. The chain combines TRBV12-3 or TRBV12-4 with TRBJ1-5; 10 positions agree with TRBD1. V trimming: 7 bases; J trimming: 7 bases; junction bases outside the gene matches: 7. The CDR3 runs 14 residues.

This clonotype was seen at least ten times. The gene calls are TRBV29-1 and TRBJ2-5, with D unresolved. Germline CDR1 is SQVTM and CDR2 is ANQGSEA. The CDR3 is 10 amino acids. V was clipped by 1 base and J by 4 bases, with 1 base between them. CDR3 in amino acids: CSVEGETQYF. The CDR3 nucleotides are TGCAGCGTTGAAGGAGAGACCCAGTACTTC.

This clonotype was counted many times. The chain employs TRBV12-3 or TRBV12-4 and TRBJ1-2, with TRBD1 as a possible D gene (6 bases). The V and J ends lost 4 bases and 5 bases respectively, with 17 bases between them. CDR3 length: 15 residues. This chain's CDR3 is CASSSIQGVEYGYTF. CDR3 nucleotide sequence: TGTGCCAGCAGTTCTATACAGGGTGTGGAATATGGCTACACCTTC.

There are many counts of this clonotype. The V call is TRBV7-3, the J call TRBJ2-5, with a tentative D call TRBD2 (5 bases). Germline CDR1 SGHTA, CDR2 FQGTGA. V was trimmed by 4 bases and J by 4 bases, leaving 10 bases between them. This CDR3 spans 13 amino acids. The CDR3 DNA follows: TGTGCCAGCAGCTCCGCCGGAGGAGAGACCCAGTACTTC. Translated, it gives CASSSAGGETQYF. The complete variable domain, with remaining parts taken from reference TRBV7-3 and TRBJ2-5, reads GAGVSQTPSNKVTEKGKYVELRCDPISGHTALYWYRQSLGQGPEFLIYFQGTGAADDSGLPNDRFFAVRPEGSVSTLKIQRTERGDSAVYLCASSSAGGETQYFGPGTRLLVL.

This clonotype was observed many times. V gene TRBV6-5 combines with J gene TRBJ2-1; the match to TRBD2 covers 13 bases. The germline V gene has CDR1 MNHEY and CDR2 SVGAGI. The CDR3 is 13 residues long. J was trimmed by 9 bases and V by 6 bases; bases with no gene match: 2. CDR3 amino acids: CASRLAGGVEQFF. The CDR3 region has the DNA TGTGCCAGCAGACTAGCGGGAGGGGTTGAGCAGTTCTTC.

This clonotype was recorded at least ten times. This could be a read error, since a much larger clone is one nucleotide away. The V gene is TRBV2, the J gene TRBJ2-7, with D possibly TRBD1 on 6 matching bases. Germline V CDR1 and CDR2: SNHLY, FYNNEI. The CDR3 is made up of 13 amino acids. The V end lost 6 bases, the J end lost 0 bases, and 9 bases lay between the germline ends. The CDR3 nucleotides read TGTGCCAGCAGGAAGGACAGCTCCTACGAGCAGTACTTC. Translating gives CASRKDSSYEQYF.

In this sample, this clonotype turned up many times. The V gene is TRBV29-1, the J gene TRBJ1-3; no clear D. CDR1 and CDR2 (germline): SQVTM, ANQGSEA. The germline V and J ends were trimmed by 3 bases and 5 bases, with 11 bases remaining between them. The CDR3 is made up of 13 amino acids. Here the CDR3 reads CSVEGRDRNTIYF. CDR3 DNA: TGCAGCGTTGAGGGTAGGGATAGAAACACCATATATTTT.

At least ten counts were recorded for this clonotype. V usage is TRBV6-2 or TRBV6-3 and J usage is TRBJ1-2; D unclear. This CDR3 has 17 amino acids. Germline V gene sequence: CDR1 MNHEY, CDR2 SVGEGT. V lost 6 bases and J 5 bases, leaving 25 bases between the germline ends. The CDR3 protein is CASRAGPYRAQYYGYTF. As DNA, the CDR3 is TGTGCCAGCAGGGCCGGCCCATACAGAGCGCAGTATTATGGCTACACCTTC.

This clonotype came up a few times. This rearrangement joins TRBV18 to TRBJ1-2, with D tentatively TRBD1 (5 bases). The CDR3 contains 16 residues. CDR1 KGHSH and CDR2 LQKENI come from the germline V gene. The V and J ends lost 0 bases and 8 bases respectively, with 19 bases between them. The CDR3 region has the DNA TGTGCCAGCTCACCACCGGTCGGGGGAGGAGGTGAAGGCTACACCTTC. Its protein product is CASSPPVGGGGEGYTF.

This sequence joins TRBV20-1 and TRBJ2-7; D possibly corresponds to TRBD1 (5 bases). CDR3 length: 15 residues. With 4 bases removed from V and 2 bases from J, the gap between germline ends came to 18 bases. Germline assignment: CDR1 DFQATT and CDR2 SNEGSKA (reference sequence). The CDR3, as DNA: TGCAGTGCTATTGATCACTACAGGAATACCTACGAGCAGTACTTC. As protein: CSAIDHYRNTYEQYF.

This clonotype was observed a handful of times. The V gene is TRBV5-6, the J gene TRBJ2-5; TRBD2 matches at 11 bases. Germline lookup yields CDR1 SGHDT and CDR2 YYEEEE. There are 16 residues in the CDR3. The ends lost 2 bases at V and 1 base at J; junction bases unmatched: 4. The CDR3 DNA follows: TGTGCCAGCAGCTTCCTAGCGGGAGGCCCCCAAGAGACCCAGTACTTC. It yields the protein CASSFLAGGPQETQYF.

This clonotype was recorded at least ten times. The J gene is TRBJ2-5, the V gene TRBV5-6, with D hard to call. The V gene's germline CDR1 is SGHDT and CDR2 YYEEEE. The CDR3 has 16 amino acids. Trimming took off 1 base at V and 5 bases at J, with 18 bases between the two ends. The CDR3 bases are TGTGCCAGCAGCTTGTTACGTCTTTTGCCAGTTGAGACCCAGTACTTC. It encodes CASSLLRLLPVETQYF.

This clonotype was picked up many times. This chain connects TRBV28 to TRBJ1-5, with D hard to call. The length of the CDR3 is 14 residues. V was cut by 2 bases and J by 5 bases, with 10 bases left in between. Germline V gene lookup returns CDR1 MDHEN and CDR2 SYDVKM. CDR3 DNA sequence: TGTGCCAGCAGTTTAGTCAGCGCTCATCAGCCCCAGCATTTT. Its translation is CASSLVSAHQPQHF.

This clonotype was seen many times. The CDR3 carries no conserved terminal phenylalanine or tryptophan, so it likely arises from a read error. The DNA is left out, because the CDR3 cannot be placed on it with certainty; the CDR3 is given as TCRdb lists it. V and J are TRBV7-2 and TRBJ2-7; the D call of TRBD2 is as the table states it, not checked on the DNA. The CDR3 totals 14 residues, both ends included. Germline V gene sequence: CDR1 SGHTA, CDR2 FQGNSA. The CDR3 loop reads CASSLAGTSGRPLY.

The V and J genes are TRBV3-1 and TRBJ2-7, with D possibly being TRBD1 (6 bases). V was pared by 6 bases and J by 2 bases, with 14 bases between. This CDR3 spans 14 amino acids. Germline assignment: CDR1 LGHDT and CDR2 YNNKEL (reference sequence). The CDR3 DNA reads TGTGCCAGCAGTCGACGGGACAACCCCTACGAGCAGTACTTC. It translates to CASSRRDNPYEQYF.